This TCR beta chain came from a study of OX40 agonist ivuxolimab in advanced cancers. Study-wide context: The patients received agonistic anti-OX40 (CD134) antibody ivuxolimab.

Some clones are missing from TCRdb's copy, which holds only in-frame ones; the method was immunoSEQ multiplex PCR. The sample holds 40,000 to 50,000 clones, about four fifths seen once. The germline V gene encodes CDR1 KGHSH and CDR2 LQKENI. The CDR3 sequence is 17 residues long. V was pared by 4 bases and J by 8 bases, with 27 bases between. V usage is TRBV18 and J usage is TRBJ2-7; a possible D gene is TRBD1 (6 bases). The sequenced sample was CD4+ or CD8+ T cells sorted from blood, obtained in a trial of the OX40 agonist ivuxolimab. The receptor was isolated from an adult with an advanced solid tumor such as melanoma, head and neck, liver or kidney cancer. In nucleotides, the CDR3 is TGTGCCAGCTCACTCTCGGTCCCGGGACAAAGTGAAGGAAAGCAGTACTTC. The encoded protein is CASSLSVPGQSEGKQYF.